Below, 19 T cell receptor beta chains from the same sample are listed, as sequenced in a study of blood T cells in healthy people across ages. Primers used in a second PCR of roughly 6 to 11 cycles were a sample-barcoded 5' primer and a J-beta primer mix. TCRdb fed the 5' RACE reads into MiXCR, producing one record per CDR3 protein. There are approximately 780,000 distinct CDR3 sequences in the sample; 20% to 30% occur only once, and about 3% lies in the top ten. These data were also filed under a second study, of T cells of mothers and their children.

Sample: blood. The receptors derive from a boy aged 5-17 years in good health.

The chain uses TRBV19 and TRBJ2-1; TRBD1 is a possible D gene (6 bases). The CDR3 extends over 16 amino acids. Per germline, CDR1 LNHDA and CDR2 SQIVND (reference sequence). Trimming stripped 0 bases from V and 1 base from J, with 10 bases between. The CDR3 DNA sequence: TGTGCCAGTAGTATAGATCTGGGGGCGTCCTACAATGAGCAGTTCTTC. Residues: CASSIDLGASYNEQFF.

This clonotype was detected a few times. V is TRBV6-5 and J is TRBJ2-4; D perhaps matches TRBD2 (7 bases). Germline CDR1 and CDR2: MNHEY and SVGAGI. V was trimmed by 0 bases and J by 0 bases, leaving 12 bases between them. This CDR3 spans 17 amino acids. The CDR3 DNA follows: TGTGCCAGCAGTTACTCGAGGGGGGGACTAGCCAAAAACATTCAGTACTTC. Its translation: CASSYSRGGLAKNIQYF.

The chain has TRBV5-1 and TRBJ1-5; weak D call: TRBD1 (6 bases). Per germline, CDR1 SGHRS and CDR2 YFSETQ. The CDR3 spans 15 residues. V dropped 2 bases and J dropped 6 bases, with 15 bases sitting between them. For the CDR3, the DNA is TGCGCCAGCAGCTTACAGGGAGGATGGGGTCAGCCCCAGCATTTT. Residues: CASSLQGGWGQPQHF. The whole variable domain, filled in from reference TRBV5-1 and TRBJ1-5, reads KAGVTQTPRYLIKTRGQQVTLSCSPISGHRSVSWYQQTPGQGLQFLFEYFSETQRNKGNFPGRFSGRQFSNSRSEMNVSTLELGDSALYLCASSLQGGWGQPQHFGDGTRLSIL.

This chain links TRBV3-1 with TRBJ2-7, with D hard to call. Germline V gene lookup returns CDR1 LGHDT and CDR2 YNNKEL (reference sequence). The CDR3 extends over 13 amino acids. The CDR3 region is CVGSQGEAYEQYF. The CDR3 nucleotides read TGTGTCGGCAGCCAAGGAGAAGCCTACGAGCAGTACTTC.

The chain joins TRBV12-3 or TRBV12-4 to TRBJ1-5, with D possibly TRBD1 on 6 matching bases. Trimming took 3 bases from V and 3 from J, leaving 12 bases between them. The CDR3 spans 15 residues. DNA of the CDR3: TGTGCCAGCAGTTTCGAGGACAGAGCCAATCAGCCCCAGCATTTT. Protein sequence: CASSFEDRANQPQHF.

At least ten counts were recorded for this clonotype. J is TRBJ2-5 and V is TRBV12-3 or TRBV12-4, with D unclear. This CDR3 region has 16 residues. V gave up 2 bases and J gave up 1 base, with 14 bases separating them. The CDR3 DNA reads as TGTGCCAGCAGTTTAAATAGTGGGGTCCTCCAAGAGACCCAGTACTTC. Its translation: CASSLNSGVLQETQYF.

The rearrangement joins TRBV6-1 to TRBJ2-5; either TRBD1 or TRBD2 may supply D (5 bases each). The V end was cut by 6 bases, the J end by 5 bases, with 25 bases between. The CDR3 runs to 17 residues. CDR1 and CDR2 (germline): MNHNS, SASEGT. The CDR3 DNA reads as TGTGCCAGCAGGCCGCAGGGACGGCCTGCCGGGGTTGAGACCCAGTACTTC. Its protein is CASRPQGRPAGVETQYF.

The CDR3 spells CASRSTGEGAAPQHF. CDR3 nucleotides: TGTGCCAGCAGGTCCACAGGTGAGGGTGCAGCACCCCAGCATTTT. The V and J genes are TRBV12-3 or TRBV12-4 and TRBJ1-5, with a tentative D call TRBD1 (5 bases). Trimming removed 6 bases from V and 10 bases from J, with 22 bases in between. The CDR3 runs to 15 residues.

Only a few counts were recorded for this clonotype. The chain employs TRBV6-6 and TRBJ2-7, with 8 positions matching TRBD1. J gave up 5 bases and V 2 bases, and 2 bases lay outside the gene matches. Per the germline V gene, CDR1 is MNHNY and CDR2 is SVGAGI (reference sequence). This CDR3 is built from 13 residues. Here the CDR3 DNA reads TGTGCCAGCAGTTACGGACAGGGAGACGAGCAGTACTTC. It encodes CASSYGQGDEQYF.

CDR3 bases: TGTGCCAGCAGTGACGGCCCCTACAATGAGCAGTTCTTC. Encoded protein: CASSDGPYNEQFF. The gene calls are TRBV25-1 and TRBJ2-1; D not resolved. The V gene lost 3 bases and the J gene lost 2 bases, with 5 bases spanning the gap. In germline, CDR1 is MGHDK, CDR2 SYGVNS. This CDR3 has 13 amino acids.

The chain combines TRBV5-1 with TRBJ2-3; D may be TRBD2 (6 bases). Between the trimmed V and J ends, which lost 0 bases and 4 bases, there was a span of 15 bases. The germline V gene has CDR1 SGHRS and CDR2 YFSETQ. The CDR3 is 16 amino acids. CDR3 DNA: TGCGCCAGCAGCTTGGTCGGGACTTATTTGGCAGATACGCAGTATTTT. It specifies CASSLVGTYLADTQYF.

This clonotype has a handful of counts. The chain has TRBV12-3 or TRBV12-4 and TRBJ1-4; D gene unclear. V dropped 3 bases and J dropped 8 bases, with 13 bases sitting between them. The CDR3 is 14 amino acids. The CDR3 coding sequence is TGTGCCAGCAGTTTTGGCAGAGCCAGCGAAAAACTGTTTTTT. This codes for CASSFGRASEKLFF.

V is TRBV3-1 and J is TRBJ2-4; TRBD2 matches at 10 bases. Germline CDR1 reads LGHDT; CDR2 reads YNNKEL (reference sequence). CDR3 size: 17 residues. J gave up 3 bases and V 2 bases, and 7 bases lay outside the gene matches. CDR3 sequence: CASSQLLAGGNKNIQYF. CDR3 nucleotides: TGTGCCAGCAGCCAACTATTAGCGGGGGGCAACAAAAACATTCAGTACTTC.

This chain links TRBV9 with TRBJ1-4; maybe TRBD1 (6 bases). Per germline, CDR1 SGDLS and CDR2 YYNGEE. The CDR3 is 13 amino acids. Trimming pared 3 bases from V and 8 bases from J, leaving 11 bases between. CDR3 loop: CASSGQVGEKLFF. CDR3 sequence (DNA): TGTGCCAGCAGCGGACAGGTTGGAGAAAAACTGTTTTTT.

The rearrangement joins TRBV11-2 to TRBJ2-7; no reliable D call. Trimming cost V 0 bases and J 2 bases, with 8 bases left between them. This CDR3 comprises 14 residues. Germline-derived CDR1 and CDR2 are SGHAT and FQNNGV. The CDR3 DNA sequence: TGTGCCAGCAGCTTAGATCTTGGACCCTACGAGCAGTACTTC. Amino acid sequence: CASSLDLGPYEQYF.

The chain has TRBV15 and TRBJ2-1; 9 bases agree with TRBD1. V lost 6 bases and J lost 3; bases outside the gene matches: 0. CDR1 is LNHNV and CDR2 is YYDKDF in the germline V gene (reference sequence). This CDR3 spans 13 amino acids. The CDR3: CATRTGGYNEQFF. DNA for the CDR3: TGTGCCACCAGGACAGGGGGCTACAATGAGCAGTTCTTC.

Turning to this clonotype: Germline and junction disagree at one end, which may indicate a read error. The V and J genes are TRBV6-2 or TRBV6-3 and TRBJ1-2; D might be TRBD1 (5 bases). This CDR3 contains 15 residues. In germline, CDR1 is MNHEY, CDR2 SVGEGT. The CDR3 here is CANSYKQDYDYGYTF. CDR3 sequence (DNA): TGTGCCAACAGTTATAAACAGGATTACGACTATGGCTACACCTTC.

CDR3 amino acids: CASSLSSLSRETQYF. CDR3 bases: TGTGCCAGCAGCTTATCCAGCCTATCGCGAGAGACCCAGTACTTC. The chain has TRBV7-9 and TRBJ2-5; D unclear. The CDR3 covers 15 residues. V was clipped by 2 bases and J by 4 bases, with 14 bases between them. CDR1 and CDR2 (germline): SEHNR, FQNEAQ (reference sequence).

This clonotype was seen only a few times. The chain links TRBV2 to TRBJ1-1; 8 nucleotides align to TRBD1. Germline V gene data show CDR1 as SNHLY and CDR2 as FYNNEI. The junction had 4 bases not matched to a gene; V was cut back by 8 bases and J by 5 bases. The CDR3 extends over 12 amino acids. The CDR3 loop is CASGQGATEAFF. As DNA, the CDR3 is TGTGCCAGCGGGCAGGGGGCTACTGAAGCTTTCTTT.